This T cell receptor (beta chain) was captured by sequencing in a study of T cells after yellow fever vaccination. Study in general: Where fractions had low cell numbers, libraries were prepared from them with the SMART-Seq v4 Ultra Low Input RNA kit. Study results and limitations: Detected again after the booster were most primary-vaccination clones, at 95% to 97% CD4 and 70% to 90% CD8.

CDR1 is GTSNPN, CDR2 SVGIG, per germline (reference sequence). This CDR3 contains 14 residues. Trimming removed 2 bases from V and 4 bases from J, with 13 bases in between. UMIs were added to TCR cDNA along with a universal primer site when it was made by 5'RACE template switching. TCRdb reanalysed the 5' RACE reads using MiXCR and keeps one entry per CDR3 protein. The sample has about 360,000 distinct CDR3 sequences, 6% to 8% seen once. This clonotype was counted only a few times. Antigen: not known. Sample: PBMCs, taken 5 days after the yellow fever booster vaccination. The sequence was obtained from a man aged 25 to 40 who received the YFV17D yellow fever vaccine. The chain links TRBV30 to TRBJ2-3, with D possibly being TRBD1 or TRBD2 (5 bases each). CDR3 amino acids: CAWSHGGGADTQYF. CDR3 in DNA: TGTGCCTGGAGTCATGGTGGGGGAGCAGATACGCAGTATTTT.